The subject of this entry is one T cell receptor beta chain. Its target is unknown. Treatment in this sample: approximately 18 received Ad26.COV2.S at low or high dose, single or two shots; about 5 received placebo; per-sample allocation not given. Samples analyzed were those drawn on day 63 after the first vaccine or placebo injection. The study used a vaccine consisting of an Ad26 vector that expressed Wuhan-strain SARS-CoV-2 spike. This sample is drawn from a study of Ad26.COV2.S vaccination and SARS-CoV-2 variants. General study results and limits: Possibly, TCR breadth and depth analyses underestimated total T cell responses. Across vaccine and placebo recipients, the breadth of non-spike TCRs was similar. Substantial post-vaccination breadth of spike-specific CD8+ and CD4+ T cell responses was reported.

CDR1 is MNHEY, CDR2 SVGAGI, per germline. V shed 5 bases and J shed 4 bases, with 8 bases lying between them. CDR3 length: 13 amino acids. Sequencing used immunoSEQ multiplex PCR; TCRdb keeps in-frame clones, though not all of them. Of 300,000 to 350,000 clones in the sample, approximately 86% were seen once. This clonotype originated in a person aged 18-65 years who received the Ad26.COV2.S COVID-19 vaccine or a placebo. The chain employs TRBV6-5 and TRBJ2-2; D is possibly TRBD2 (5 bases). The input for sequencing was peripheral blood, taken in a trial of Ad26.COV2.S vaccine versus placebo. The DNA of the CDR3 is TGTGCCAGCAGTCAAAGCGGCACCGGGGAGCTGTTTTTT. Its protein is CASSQSGTGELFF.